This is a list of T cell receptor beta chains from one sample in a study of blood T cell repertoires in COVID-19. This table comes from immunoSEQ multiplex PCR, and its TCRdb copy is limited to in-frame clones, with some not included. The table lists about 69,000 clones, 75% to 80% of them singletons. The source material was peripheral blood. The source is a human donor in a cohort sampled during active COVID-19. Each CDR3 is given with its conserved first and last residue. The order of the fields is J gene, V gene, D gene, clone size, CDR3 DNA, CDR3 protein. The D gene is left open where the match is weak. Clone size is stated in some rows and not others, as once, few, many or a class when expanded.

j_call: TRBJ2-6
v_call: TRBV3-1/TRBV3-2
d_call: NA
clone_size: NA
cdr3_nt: TGTGCCAGCAGCCAACAGGGCCGTAACTCTGGGGCCAACGTCCTGACTTTC
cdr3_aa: CASSQQGRNSGANVLTF

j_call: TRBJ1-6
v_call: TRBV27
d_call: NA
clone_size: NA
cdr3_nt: TGTGCCAGCGGCGAGGGCTACTATAATTCACCCCTCCACTTT
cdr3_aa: CASGEGYYNSPLHF

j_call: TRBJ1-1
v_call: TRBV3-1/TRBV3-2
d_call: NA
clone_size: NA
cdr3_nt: TGTGCCAGCAGCCAAGATGACTCACGCACCACTGAAGCTTTCTTT
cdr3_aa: CASSQDDSRTTEAFF

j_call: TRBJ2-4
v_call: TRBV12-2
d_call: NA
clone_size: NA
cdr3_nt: TGTGCAAGTCGCTTAGGAGGACTGGCTCCGAGGGAGGGCCTGGAAAACATTCAGTACTTC
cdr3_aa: CASRLGGLAPREGLENIQYF

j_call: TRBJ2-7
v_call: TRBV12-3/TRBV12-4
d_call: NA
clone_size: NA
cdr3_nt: TGTGCCAGCAGTCCAAGGGGGACCTTCGAGCAGTACTTC
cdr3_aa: CASSPRGTFEQYF

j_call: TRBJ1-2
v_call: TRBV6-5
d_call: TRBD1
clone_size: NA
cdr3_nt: TGTGCCAGCAGTAAACAGGGGGCCCAGGGCTATGGCTACACCTTC
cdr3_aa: CASSKQGAQGYGYTF

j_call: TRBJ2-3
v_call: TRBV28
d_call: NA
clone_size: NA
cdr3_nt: TGTGCCAGCCAGGGGGGAGTATATACGCAGTATTTT
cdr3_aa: CASQGGVYTQYF

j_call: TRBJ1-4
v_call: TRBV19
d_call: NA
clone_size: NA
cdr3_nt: TGTGCCAGTCGAGGACTTACAACTAATGAAAAACTGTTTTTT
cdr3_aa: CASRGLTTNEKLFF

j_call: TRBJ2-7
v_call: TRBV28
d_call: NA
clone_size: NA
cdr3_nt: TGTGCCAGCAGTTTATTCGACATCTCCTACGAGCAGTACTTC
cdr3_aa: CASSLFDISYEQYF

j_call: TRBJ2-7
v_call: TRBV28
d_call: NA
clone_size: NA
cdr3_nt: TGTGCCAGCAGTTTAGGGACACGCTACGAGCAGTACTTC
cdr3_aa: CASSLGTRYEQYF

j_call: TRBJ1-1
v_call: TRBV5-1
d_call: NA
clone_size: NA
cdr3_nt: TGCGCCAGCAGCTTGGAGGCGGGTAGGGCTGAAGCTTTCTTT
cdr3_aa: CASSLEAGRAEAFF

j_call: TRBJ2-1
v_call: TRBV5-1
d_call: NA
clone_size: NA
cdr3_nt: TGCGCCAGCAGCTCTGAAAGCGGGTCCTACAATGAGCAGTTCTTC
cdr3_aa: CASSSESGSYNEQFF

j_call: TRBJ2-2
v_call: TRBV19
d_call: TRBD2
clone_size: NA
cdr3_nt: TGTGCCAGTAGTATGGAGAGCGGGAGTTACGGCGGGGAGCTGTTTTTT
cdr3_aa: CASSMESGSYGGELFF

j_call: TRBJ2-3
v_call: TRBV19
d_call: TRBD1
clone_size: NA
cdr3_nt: TGTGCCAGTAGTATAAACGGACAGGGTAGCACAGATACGCAGTATTTT
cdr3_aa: CASSINGQGSTDTQYF

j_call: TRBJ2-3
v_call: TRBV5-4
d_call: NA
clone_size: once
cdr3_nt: TGTGCCAGCAGCTTTGACTTGAAGCTAAATACGCAGTATTTT
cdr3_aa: CASSFDLKLNTQYF

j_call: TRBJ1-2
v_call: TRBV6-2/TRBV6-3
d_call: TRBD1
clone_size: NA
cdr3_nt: TGTGCCAGCAGCACAGGGGAACGGGGCTACACCTTC
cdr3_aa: CASSTGERGYTF

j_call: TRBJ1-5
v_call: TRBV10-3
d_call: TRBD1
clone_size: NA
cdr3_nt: TGTGCCATCAGTAAAGAGACAGGGTCGGGCAATCAGCCCCAGCATTTT
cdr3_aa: CAISKETGSGNQPQHF

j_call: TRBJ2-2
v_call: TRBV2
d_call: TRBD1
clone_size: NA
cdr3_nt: TGTGCCACCCCTCAGGGGGTAGAGGACACCGGGGAGCTGTTTTTT
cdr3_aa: CATPQGVEDTGELFF

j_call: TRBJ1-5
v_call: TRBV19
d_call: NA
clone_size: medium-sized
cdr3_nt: TGTGCCAGTCGAGTGGGGGGGAATCAGCCCCAGCATTTT
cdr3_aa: CASRVGGNQPQHF

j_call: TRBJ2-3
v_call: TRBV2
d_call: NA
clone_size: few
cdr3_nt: TGTGCCAGGAAGATTCTAGGCGCAGATACGCAGTATTTT
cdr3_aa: CARKILGADTQYF

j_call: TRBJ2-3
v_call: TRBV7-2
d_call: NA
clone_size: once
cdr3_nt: TGTGCCAGCAGCTTGGCGGGACAGCTCACAGATACGCAGTATTTT
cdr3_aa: CASSLAGQLTDTQYF

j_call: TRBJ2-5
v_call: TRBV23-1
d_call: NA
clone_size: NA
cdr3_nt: TGCGCCACGAGAAAAACAGGGGCGAATGGCGGGACCGCCGTAGAGACCCAGTACTTC
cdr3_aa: CATRKTGANGGTAVETQYF

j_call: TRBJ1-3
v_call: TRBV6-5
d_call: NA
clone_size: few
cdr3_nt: TGTGCCAGCAGTAGGGAGGGAAACACCATATATTTT
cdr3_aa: CASSREGNTIYF

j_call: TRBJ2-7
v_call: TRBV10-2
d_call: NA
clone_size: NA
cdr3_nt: TGCGCCAGCAGTCTCCTAGCGAGCTACGAGCAGTACTTC
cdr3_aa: CASSLLASYEQYF

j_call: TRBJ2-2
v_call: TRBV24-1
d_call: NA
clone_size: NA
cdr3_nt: TGTGCCACCAGCCAAGGGGTGGCCGGGGAGCTGTTTTTT
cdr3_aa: CATSQGVAGELFF

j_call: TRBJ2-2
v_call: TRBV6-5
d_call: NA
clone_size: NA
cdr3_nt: TGTGCCAGCAAGGACGGGGGAAAGACCGGGGAGCTGTTTTTT
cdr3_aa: CASKDGGKTGELFF

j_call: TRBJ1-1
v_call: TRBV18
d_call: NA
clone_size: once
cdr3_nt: TGTGCCAGCTCGTCGGAGCTAAACACTGAAGCTTTCTTT
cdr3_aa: CASSSELNTEAFF

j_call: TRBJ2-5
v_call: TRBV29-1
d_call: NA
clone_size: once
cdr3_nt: TGCAGCGTTGTCATTAGCGTGGAGACCCAGTACTTC
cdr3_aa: CSVVISVETQYF

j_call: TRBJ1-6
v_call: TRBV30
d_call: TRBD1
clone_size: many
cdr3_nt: TGTGCCTGGAGTGCGGACAGGACGCTAGATAATTCACCCCTCCACTTT
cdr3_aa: CAWSADRTLDNSPLHF

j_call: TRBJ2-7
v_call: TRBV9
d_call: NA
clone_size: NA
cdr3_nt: TGTGCCAGCAGCGTAGCTTCATACAGCGGCTACGAGCAGTACTTC
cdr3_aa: CASSVASYSGYEQYF

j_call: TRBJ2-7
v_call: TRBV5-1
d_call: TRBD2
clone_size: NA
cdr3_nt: TGCGCCAGCAGCTTGGATGGAGGGGAGGGCGAGCAGTACTTC
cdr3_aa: CASSLDGGEGEQYF

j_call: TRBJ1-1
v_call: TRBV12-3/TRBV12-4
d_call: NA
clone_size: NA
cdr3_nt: TGTGCCAGCAGTCCCAGGGAAAGCGAAGCTTTCTTT
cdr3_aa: CASSPRESEAFF

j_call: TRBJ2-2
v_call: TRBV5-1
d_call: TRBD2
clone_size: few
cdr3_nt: TGCGCCAGCAGCTTGACTAGCGGGGCGAACACCGGGGAGCTGTTTTTT
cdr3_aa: CASSLTSGANTGELFF

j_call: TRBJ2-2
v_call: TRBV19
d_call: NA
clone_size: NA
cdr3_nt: TGTGCCAGTATGGTATCGCGAGGGGAGCTGTTTTTT
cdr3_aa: CASMVSRGELFF

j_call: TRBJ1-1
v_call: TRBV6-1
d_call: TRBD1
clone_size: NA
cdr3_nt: TGTGCCAGCAGTGAAGCGACAGGAGGGGGCCCTGAAGCTTTCTTT
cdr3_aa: CASSEATGGGPEAFF

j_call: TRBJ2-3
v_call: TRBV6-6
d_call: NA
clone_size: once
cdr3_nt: TGTGCCAGCAGCCCAATGCGGGGGCAAGACACAGATACGCAGTATTTT
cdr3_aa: CASSPMRGQDTDTQYF

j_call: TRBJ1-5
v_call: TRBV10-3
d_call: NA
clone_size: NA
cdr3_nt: TGTGCCATCAGTGCAGGACAAAGGAGAGGAAGCCAGCCCCAGCATTTT
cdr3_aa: CAISAGQRRGSQPQHF

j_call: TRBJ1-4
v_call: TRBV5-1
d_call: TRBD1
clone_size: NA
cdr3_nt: TGCGCCAGCAGCTGGGGACAGGGGCGGGATGAAAAACTGTTTTTT
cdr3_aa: CASSWGQGRDEKLFF

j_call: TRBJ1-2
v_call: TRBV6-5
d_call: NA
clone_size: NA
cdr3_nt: TGTGCCAGCAGCCATCGGGAGGCTAACTATGGCTACACCTTC
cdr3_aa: CASSHREANYGYTF

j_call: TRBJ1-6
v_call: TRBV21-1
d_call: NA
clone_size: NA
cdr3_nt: TGTGCCAGCAGCAGACCGGGAGAAACACCCCTCCACTTT
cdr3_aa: CASSRPGETPLHF

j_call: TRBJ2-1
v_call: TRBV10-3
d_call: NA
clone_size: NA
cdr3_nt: TGTGCCATCAGTGAGTCGAAGGGGGAGCAGTTCTTC
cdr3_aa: CAISESKGEQFF

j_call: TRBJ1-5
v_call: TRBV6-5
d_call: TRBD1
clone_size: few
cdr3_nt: TGTGCCAGCAGCGGGACAGGGGATCAGCCCCAGCATTTT
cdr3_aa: CASSGTGDQPQHF

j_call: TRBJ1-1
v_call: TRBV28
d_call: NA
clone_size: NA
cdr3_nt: TGTGCCAGCAGTTTCGGGGTAGCGGGCACTGAAGCTTTCTTT
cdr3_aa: CASSFGVAGTEAFF

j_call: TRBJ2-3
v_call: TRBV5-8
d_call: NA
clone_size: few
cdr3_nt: TGTGCCAGCAGCTTTGGACAGTCCACAGATACGCAGTATTTT
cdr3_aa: CASSFGQSTDTQYF

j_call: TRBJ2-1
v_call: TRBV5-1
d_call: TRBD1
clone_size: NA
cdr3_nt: TGCGCCAGCAGCTCTGGGACAGAACACAATGAGCAGTTCTTC
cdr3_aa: CASSSGTEHNEQFF

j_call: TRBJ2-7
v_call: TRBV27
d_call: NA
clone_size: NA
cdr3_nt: TGTGCCAGCGCCATGGGGGGAGAGAGGTACGAGCAGTACTTC
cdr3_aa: CASAMGGERYEQYF

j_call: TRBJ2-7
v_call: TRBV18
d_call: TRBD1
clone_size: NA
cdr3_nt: TGTGCCAGCTCACTCGGGCAGCAGGGGGTCCACGAGCAGTACTTC
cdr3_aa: CASSLGQQGVHEQYF

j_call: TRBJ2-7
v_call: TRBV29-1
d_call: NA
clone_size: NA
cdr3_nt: TGCAGCGCCCTTACAGGGTTCCACGAGCAGTACTTC
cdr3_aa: CSALTGFHEQYF

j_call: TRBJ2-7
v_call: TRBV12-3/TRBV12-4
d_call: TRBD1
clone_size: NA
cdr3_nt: TGTGCCAGCATGCTACAGGGGTCCTACGAGCAGTACTTC
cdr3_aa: CASMLQGSYEQYF

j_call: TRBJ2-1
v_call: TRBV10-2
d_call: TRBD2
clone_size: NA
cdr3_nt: TGCGCCAGCAGTGAGTGGGCTAGCGGGAGGAGTGCCAATGAGCAGTTCTTC
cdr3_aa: CASSEWASGRSANEQFF

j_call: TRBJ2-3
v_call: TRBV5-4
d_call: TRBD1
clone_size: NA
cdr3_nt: TGTGCCAGCAGCTTAGGACAGGGGCCCTCAGATACGCAGTATTTT
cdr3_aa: CASSLGQGPSDTQYF

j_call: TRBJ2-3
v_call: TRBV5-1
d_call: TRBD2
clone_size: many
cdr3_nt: TGCGCCAGCAGTCTCTCATCCGGGACTAGGGCAGATACGCAGTATTTT
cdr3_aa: CASSLSSGTRADTQYF

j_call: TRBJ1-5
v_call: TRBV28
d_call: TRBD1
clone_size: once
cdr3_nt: TGTGCCAGCAGTTTATTCGGCCAGGGGGTGGATTACGGTCAGCCCCAGCATTTT
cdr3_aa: CASSLFGQGVDYGQPQHF

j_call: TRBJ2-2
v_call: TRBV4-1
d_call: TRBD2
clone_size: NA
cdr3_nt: TGCGCCAGCAGCCCGATGGGCCTAGCGGGTGTAATGGGCGGGGAGCTGTTTTTT
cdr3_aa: CASSPMGLAGVMGGELFF

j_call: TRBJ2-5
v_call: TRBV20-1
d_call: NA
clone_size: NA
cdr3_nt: TGCAGTGCCCCGGACCGGAGGTCCCAGTACTTC
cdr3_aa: CSAPDRRSQYF

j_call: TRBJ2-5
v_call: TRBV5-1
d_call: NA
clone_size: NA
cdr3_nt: TGCGCCAGCAGCTTGGTAGCAGGGAAGGAGACCCAGTACTTC
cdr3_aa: CASSLVAGKETQYF

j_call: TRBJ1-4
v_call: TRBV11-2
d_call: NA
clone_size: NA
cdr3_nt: TGTGCCAGCAGCTTTGCAGGGGAAAATGAAAAACTGTTTTTT
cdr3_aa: CASSFAGENEKLFF

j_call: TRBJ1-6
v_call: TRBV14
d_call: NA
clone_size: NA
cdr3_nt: TGTGCCAGCAGCCAGGATGACAATAGGCGTGGTTCACCCCTCCACTTT
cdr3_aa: CASSQDDNRRGSPLHF

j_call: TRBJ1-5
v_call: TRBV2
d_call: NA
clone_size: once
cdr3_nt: TGTGCCAGCAGTCCCCTATTAAGTCAGCCCCAGCATTTT
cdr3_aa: CASSPLLSQPQHF